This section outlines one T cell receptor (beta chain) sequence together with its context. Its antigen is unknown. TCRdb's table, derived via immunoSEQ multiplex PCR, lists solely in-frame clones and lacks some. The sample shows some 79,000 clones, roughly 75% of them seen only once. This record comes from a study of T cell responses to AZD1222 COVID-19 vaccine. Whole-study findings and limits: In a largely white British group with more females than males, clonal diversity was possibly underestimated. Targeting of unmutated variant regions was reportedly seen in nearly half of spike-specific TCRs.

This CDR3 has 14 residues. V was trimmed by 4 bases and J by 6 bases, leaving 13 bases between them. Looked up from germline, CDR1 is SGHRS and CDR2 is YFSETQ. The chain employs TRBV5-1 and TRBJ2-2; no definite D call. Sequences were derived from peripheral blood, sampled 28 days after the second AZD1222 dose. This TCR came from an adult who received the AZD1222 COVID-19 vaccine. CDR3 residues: CASSLSPVPGELFF. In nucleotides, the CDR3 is TGCGCCAGCAGCCTAAGCCCCGTCCCCGGGGAGCTGTTTTTT.